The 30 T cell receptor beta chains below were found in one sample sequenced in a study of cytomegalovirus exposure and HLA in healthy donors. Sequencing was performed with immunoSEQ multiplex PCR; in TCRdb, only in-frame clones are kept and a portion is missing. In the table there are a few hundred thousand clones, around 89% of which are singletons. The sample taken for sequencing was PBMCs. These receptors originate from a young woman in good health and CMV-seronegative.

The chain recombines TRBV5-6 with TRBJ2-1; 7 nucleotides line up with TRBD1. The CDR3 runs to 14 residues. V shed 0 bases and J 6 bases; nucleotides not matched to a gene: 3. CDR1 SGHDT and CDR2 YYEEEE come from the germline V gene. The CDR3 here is CASSLVGQSNEQFF. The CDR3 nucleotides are TGTGCCAGCAGCTTGGTGGGACAGAGCAATGAGCAGTTCTTC.

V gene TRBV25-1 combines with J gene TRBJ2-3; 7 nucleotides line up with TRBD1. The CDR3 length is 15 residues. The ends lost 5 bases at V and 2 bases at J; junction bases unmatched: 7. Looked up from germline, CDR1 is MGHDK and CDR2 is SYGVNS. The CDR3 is CASSRGQDFTDTQYF. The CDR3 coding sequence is TGTGCCAGCAGTAGAGGACAGGACTTCACAGATACGCAGTATTTT.

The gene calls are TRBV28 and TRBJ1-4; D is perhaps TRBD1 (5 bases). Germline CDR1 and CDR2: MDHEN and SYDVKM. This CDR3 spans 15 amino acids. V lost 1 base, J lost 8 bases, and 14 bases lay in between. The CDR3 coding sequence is TGTGCCAGCAGTTTATCCCAGGGAACAAGAGAAAAACTGTTTTTT. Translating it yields CASSLSQGTREKLFF.

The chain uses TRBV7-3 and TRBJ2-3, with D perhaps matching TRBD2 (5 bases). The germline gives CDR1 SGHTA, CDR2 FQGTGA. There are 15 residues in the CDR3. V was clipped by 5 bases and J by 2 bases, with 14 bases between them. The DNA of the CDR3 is TGTGCCAGCAGCAACACTAGAGGCACCACAGATACGCAGTATTTT. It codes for CASSNTRGTTDTQYF.

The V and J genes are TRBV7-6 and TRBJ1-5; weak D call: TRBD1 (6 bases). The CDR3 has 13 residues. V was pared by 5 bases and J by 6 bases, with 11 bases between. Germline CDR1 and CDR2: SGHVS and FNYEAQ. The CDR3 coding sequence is TGTGCCAGCAGCCTACAGGGTATTCAGCCCCAGCATTTT. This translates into CASSLQGIQPQHF.

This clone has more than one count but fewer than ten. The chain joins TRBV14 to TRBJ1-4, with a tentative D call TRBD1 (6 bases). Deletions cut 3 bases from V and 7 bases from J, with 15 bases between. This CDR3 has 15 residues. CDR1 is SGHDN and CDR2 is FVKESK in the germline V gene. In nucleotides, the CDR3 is TGTGCCAGCAGCCACCAGGGGAATCAGGGTGAAAAACTGTTTTTT. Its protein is CASSHQGNQGEKLFF.

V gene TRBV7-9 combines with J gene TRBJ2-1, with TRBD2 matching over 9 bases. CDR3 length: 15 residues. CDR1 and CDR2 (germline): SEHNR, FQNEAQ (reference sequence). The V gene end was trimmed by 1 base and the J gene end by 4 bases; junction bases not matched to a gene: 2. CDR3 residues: CASSLDAGGYNEQFF. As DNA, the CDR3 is TGTGCCAGCAGCTTAGATGCGGGGGGGTACAATGAGCAGTTCTTC.

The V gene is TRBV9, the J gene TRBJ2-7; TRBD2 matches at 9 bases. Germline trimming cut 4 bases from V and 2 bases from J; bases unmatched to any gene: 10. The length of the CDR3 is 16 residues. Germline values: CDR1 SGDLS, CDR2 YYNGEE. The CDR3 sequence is CASSPYLASGAYEQYF. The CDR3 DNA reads TGTGCCAGCAGCCCGTACCTGGCTAGCGGGGCCTACGAGCAGTACTTC.

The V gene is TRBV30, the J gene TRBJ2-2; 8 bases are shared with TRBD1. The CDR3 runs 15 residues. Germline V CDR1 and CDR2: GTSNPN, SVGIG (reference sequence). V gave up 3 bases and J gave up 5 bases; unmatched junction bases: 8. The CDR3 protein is CAWRGSQGATGELFF. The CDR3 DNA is TGTGCCTGGAGGGGTTCTCAGGGGGCTACCGGGGAGCTGTTTTTT.

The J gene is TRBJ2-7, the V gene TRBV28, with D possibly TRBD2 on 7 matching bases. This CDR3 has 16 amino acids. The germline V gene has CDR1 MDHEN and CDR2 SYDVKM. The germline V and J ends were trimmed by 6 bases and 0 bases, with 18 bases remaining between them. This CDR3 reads CASRGGPGPSSYEQYF. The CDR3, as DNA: TGTGCCAGCAGGGGGGGGCCGGGACCCAGCTCCTACGAGCAGTACTTC.

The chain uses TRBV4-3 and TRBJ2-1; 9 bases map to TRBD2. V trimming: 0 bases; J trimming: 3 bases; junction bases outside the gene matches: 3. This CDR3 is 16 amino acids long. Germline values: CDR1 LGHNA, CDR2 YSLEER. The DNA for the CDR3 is TGCGCCAGCAGCCAAGAGCGGGGGGGTAGCTACAATGAGCAGTTCTTC. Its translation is CASSQERGGSYNEQFF.

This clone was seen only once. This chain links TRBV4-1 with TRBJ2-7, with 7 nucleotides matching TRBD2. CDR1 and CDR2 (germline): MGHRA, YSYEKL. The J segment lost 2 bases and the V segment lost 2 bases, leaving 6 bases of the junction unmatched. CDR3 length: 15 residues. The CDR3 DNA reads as TGCGCCAGCAGCCAATTCGCGGGGGATGCCTACGAGCAGTACTTC. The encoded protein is CASSQFAGDAYEQYF.

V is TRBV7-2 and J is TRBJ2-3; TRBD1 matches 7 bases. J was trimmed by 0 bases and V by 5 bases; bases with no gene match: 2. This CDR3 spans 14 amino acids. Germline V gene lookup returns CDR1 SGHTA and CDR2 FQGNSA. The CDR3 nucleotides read TGTGCCAGCAGCACGGACAGGAGCACAGATACGCAGTATTTT. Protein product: CASSTDRSTDTQYF.

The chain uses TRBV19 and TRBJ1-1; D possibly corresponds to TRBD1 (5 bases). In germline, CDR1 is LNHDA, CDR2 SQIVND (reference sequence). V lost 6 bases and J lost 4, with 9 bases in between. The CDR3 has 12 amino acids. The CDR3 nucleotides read TGTGCCAGTAGCCTTGGGGCCACTGAAGCTTTCTTT. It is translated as CASSLGATEAFF.

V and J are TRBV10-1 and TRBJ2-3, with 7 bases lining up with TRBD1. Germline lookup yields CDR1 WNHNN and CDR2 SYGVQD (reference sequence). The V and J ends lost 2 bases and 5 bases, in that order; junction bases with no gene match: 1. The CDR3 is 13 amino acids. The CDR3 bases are TGCGCCAGCAGTGAGGACAGGGTAGATACGCAGTATTTT. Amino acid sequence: CASSEDRVDTQYF.

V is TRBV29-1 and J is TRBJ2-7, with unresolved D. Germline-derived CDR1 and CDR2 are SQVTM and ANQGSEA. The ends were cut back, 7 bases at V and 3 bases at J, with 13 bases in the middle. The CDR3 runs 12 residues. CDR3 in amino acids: CSAQKPDYEQYF. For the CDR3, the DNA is TGCAGCGCCCAAAAGCCCGACTACGAGCAGTACTTC.

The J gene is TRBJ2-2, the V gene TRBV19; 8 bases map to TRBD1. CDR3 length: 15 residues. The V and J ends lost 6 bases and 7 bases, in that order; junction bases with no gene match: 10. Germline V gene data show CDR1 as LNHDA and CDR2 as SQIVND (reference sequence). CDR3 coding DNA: TGTGCCAGTAGCCGGGACAGGTCTGAAGGCGGGGAGCTGTTTTTT. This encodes CASSRDRSEGGELFF.

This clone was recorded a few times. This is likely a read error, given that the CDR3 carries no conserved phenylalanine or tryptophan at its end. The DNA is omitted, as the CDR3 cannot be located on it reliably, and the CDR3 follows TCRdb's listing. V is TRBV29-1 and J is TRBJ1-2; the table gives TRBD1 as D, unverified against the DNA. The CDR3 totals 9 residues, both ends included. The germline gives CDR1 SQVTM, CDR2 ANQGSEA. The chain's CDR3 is CSVDPGGQI.

CDR3 sequence: CASSSSDRGLGEQYF. CDR3 coding DNA: TGTGCCAGCAGCTCCTCGGACAGGGGGCTTGGGGAGCAGTACTTC. V gene TRBV7-9 combines with J gene TRBJ2-7; the match to TRBD1 covers 11 bases. Germline CDR1 is SEHNR and CDR2 is FQNEAQ (reference sequence). This CDR3 contains 15 residues. Trimming cost V 4 bases and J 7 bases; bases outside gene matches: 9.

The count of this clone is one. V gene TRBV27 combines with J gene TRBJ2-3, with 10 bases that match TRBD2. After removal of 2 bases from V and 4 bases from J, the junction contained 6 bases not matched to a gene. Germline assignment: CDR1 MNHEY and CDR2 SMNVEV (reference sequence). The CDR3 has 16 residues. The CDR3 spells CASSLIWTSGPDTQYF. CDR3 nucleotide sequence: TGTGCCAGCAGTTTAATCTGGACTAGCGGCCCAGATACGCAGTATTTT.

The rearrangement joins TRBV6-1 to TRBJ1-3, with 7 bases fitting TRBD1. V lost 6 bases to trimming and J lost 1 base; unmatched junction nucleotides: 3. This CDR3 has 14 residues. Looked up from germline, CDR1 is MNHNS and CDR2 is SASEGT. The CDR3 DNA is TGTGCCAGCAGCAGGACAGGATCTGGAAACACCATATATTTT. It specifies CASSRTGSGNTIYF.

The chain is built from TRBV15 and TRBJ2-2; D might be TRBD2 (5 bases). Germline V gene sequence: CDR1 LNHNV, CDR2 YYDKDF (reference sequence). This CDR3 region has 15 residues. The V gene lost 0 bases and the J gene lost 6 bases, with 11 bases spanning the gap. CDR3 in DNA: TGTGCCACCAGCAGAGATCTCCGGGGATCCGGGGAGCTGTTTTTT. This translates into CATSRDLRGSGELFF.

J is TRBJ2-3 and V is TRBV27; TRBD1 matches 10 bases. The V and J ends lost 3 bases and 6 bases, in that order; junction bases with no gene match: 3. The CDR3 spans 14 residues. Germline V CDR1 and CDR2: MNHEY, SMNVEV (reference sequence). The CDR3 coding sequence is TGTGCCAGCAGTTTTGACAGGGGGCAGGATACGCAGTATTTT. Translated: CASSFDRGQDTQYF.

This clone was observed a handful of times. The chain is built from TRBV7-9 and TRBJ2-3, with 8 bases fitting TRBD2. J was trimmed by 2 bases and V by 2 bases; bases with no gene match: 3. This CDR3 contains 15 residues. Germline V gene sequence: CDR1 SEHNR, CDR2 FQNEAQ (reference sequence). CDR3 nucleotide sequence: TGTGCCAGCAGCTTAATAGCGGGGTTCACAGATACGCAGTATTTT. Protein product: CASSLIAGFTDTQYF.

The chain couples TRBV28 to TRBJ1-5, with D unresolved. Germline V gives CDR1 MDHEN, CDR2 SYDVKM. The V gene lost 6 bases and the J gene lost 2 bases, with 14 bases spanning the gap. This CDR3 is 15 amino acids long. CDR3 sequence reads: CASSTTQLGNQPQHF. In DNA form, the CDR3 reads TGTGCCAGCAGCACCACACAGTTGGGCAATCAGCCCCAGCATTTT. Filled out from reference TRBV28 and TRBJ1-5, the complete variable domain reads DVKVTQSSRYLVKRTGEKVFLECVQDMDHENMFWYRQDPGLGLRLIYFSYDVKMKEKGDIPEGYSVSREKKERFSLILESASTNQTSMYLCASSTTQLGNQPQHFGDGTRLSIL.

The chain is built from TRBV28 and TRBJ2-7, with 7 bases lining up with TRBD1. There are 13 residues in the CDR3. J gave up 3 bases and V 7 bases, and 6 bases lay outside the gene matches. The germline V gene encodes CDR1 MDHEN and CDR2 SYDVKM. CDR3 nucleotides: TGTGCCAGCACCACATACAGGGGCTACGAGCAGTACGTC. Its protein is CASTTYRGYEQYV.

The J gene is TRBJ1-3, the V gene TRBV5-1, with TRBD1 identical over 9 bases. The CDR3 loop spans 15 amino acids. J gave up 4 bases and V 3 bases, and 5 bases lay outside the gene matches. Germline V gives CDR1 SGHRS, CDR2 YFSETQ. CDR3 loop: CASSYNRGRGNTIYF. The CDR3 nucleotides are TGCGCCAGCAGCTATAACAGGGGGCGAGGAAACACCATATATTTT.

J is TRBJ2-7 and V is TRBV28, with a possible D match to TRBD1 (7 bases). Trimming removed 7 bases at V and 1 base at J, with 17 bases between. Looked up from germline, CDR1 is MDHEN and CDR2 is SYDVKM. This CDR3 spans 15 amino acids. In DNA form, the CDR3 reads TGTGCCAGCATTGCCGACAGGGACTTTTCCTACGAGCAGTACTTC. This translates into CASIADRDFSYEQYF.

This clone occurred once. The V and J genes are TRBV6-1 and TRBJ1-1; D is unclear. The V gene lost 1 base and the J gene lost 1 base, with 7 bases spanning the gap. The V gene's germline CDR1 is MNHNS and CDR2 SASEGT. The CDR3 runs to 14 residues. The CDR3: CASSEVIGNTEAFF. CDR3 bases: TGTGCCAGCAGTGAAGTGATCGGGAACACTGAAGCTTTCTTT.

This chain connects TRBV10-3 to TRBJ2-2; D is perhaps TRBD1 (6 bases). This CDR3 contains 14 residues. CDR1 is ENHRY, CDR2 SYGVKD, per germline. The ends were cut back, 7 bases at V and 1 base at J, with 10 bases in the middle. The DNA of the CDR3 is TGTGCCATCAATCGACAGGAGAACACCGGGGAGCTGTTTTTT. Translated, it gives CAINRQENTGELFF.